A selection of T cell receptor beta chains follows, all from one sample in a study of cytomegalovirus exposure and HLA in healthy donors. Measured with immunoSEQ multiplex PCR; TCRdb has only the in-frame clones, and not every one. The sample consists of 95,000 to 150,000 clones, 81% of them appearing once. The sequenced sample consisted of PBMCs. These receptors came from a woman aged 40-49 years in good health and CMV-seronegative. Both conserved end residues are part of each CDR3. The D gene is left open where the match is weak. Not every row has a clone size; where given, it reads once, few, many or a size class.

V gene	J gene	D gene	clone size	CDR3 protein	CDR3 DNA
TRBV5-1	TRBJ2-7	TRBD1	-	CASSTGTGGYEQYF	TGCGCCAGCAGCACCGGGACAGGGGGCTACGAGCAGTACTTC
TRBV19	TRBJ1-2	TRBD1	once	CASREGQGAYYGYTF	TGTGCCAGTCGGGAGGGACAGGGGGCCTACTATGGCTACACCTTC
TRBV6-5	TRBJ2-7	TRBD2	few	CASARLAESSYEQYF	TGTGCCAGCGCAAGACTAGCGGAAAGCTCCTACGAGCAGTACTTC
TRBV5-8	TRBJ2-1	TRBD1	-	CASSWGAKGQGINEQFF	TGTGCCAGCAGCTGGGGTGCCAAGGGACAGGGGATCAATGAGCAGTTCTTC
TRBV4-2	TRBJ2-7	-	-	CASSQGSYEQYF	TGTGCCAGCAGCCAAGGGAGCTACGAGCAGTACTTC
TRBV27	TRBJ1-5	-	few	CASSSRRGGQPQHF	TGTGCCAGCAGTTCACGCAGGGGTGGTCAGCCCCAGCATTTT
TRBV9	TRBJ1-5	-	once	CASSVVSEGGGQPQHF	TGTGCCAGCAGCGTAGTATCGGAGGGGGGGGGCCAGCCCCAGCATTTT
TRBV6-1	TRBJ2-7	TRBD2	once	CASSERAGGRNEQYF	TGTGCCAGCAGTGAAAGGGCGGGGGGCAGGAACGAGCAGTACTTC
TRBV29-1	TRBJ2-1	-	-	CSAARTLTYNEQFF	TGCAGCGCGGCACGGACATTGACCTACAATGAGCAGTTCTTC
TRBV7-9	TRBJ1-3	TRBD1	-	CASSGPGQGLNTIYF	TGTGCCAGCAGCGGACCGGGACAGGGCCTGAACACCATATATTTT
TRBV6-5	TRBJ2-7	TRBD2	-	CASSYSSASGGYEQYF	TGTGCCAGCAGTTACTCGAGTGCTAGCGGGGGCTACGAGCAGTACTTC
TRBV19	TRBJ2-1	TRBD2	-	CASSIVASGGSYNEQFF	TGTGCCAGTAGTATAGTAGCCAGCGGGGGGTCCTACAATGAGCAGTTCTTC
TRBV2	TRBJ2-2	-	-	CASSDKARGELFF	TGTGCCAGCAGTGATAAAGCGCGCGGGGAGCTGTTTTTT
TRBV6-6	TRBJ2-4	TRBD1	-	CASSRQGLRYF	TGTGCCAGCAGCAGACAGGGTCTAAGGTACTTC
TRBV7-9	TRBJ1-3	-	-	CSSSTRGGLSSGNTIYF	TGTTCCAGCAGTACCCGGGGGGGCCTGAGCTCTGGAAACACCATATATTTT